The TCR beta chain described here comes from a study of cytomegalovirus exposure and HLA in healthy donors. The study, taken as a whole, reports: Later analysis suggested links between common viral pathogens and several top significant clusters. The likely explanation for a cluster of highly shared sequence variants was sequencing artifact.

The PCR was carried out with 60 Vbeta primers and 13 Jbeta primers. The repertoire was sequenced with immunoSEQ multiplex PCR; TCRdb's copy has only in-frame clones and lacks some. The data show roughly 250,000 clones, about 80% seen once. This CDR3 has 12 residues. Germline lookup yields CDR1 SGHAT and CDR2 FQNNGV. V gave up 4 bases and J gave up 8 bases, with 8 bases separating them. With regard to this clone: Its cognate antigen is unknown.

The chain is built from TRBV11-2 and TRBJ1-4; D is undetermined. The sequence derives from a girl aged 2-15 years in good health and CMV-seronegative. The material sequenced was PBMCs. Written as DNA, the CDR3 is TGTGCCAGCAGCTCCAGATCGGAAAAACTGTTTTTT. Translation: CASSSRSEKLFF.